The next 3 T cell receptor beta chains were all read from a single sample in a study of blood T cell repertoires in COVID-19. The protocol was immunoSEQ multiplex PCR, while the TCRdb copy is restricted to in-frame clones and leaves out a portion. The sample comprises some 76,000 clones, 85% to 90% of which are singletons, and around a sixth rests with the top ten. Sequenced material: peripheral blood. The receptors come from a man older than 75 in a cohort sampled during active COVID-19.

CDR3 DNA sequence: TGTGCCAGCAGCATCCTAGCGGTCCAAGAGACCCAGTACTTC. Its translation: CASSILAVQETQYF. The chain carries TRBV6-5 and TRBJ2-5, with 7 bases identical to TRBD2. The CDR3 extends over 14 amino acids. V shed 6 bases, J shed 1 base, and the junction held 5 bases outside the gene matches. The germline V gene has CDR1 MNHEY and CDR2 SVGAGI.

This clone was counted a single time. The CDR3 is CASRTEFYGGEWETQYF. DNA for the CDR3: TGCGCCAGCCGGACTGAGTTTTACGGGGGGGAGTGGGAGACCCAGTACTTC. V is TRBV10-2 and J is TRBJ2-5, with 8 bases fitting TRBD2. J was trimmed by 5 bases and V by 8 bases; bases with no gene match: 19. CDR3 length: 17 amino acids. From germline, CDR1 is WSHSY and CDR2 SAAADI.

This clone was counted between two and nine times. The genes are TRBV27 and TRBJ2-7; TRBD2 matches 10 bases. Per germline, CDR1 MNHEY and CDR2 SMNVEV (reference sequence). V dropped 2 bases and J dropped 6; count of bases not matched to a gene: 16. The CDR3 length is 18 residues. The CDR3 DNA reads as TGTGCCAGCAGTTTAGGGCGGTCTAGCGGGGGAGCGAGCGTCGAGCAGTACTTC. Translating it yields CASSLGRSSGGASVEQYF.